This entry is about one TCR beta chain. Its matching antigen is unknown. The data were taken from a study of cytomegalovirus exposure and HLA in healthy donors. About the research overall: The 110 or so validation repertoires, a later analysis reported, used the same platform as the 666 first-cohort repertoires.

Study-level results: High specificity and sensitivity for cytomegalovirus status were reported for the classifier. CMV antigen specificity was confirmed in vitro for three CMV-associated chains. Subsequent analysis showed first-cohort TCR clusters tending to co-occur in 120 validation repertoires.

Trimming shortened V by 4 bases and J by 8 bases, and 17 bases separated the two germline ends. The germline V gene encodes CDR1 GTSNPN and CDR2 SVGIG (reference sequence). The CDR3 contains 13 residues. Profiled with immunoSEQ multiplex PCR; TCRdb holds only in-frame clones, not every one. Of some 120,000 clones listed, 80% to 90% were seen once; the top ten hold about 1.9%. The rearrangement joins TRBV30 to TRBJ1-2, with TRBD1 as a possible D gene (5 bases). What was sequenced was PBMCs. The receptor comes from a young woman in good health and CMV-seronegative. DNA of the CDR3: TGTGCCTGGACAACCGGGGGGGTTGTAGGCTACACCTTC. Amino acids: CAWTTGGVVGYTF.